These T cell receptor beta chains were read from a single sample in a study of shared clonotypes between healthy human individuals. This table comes from immunoSEQ multiplex PCR, and its TCRdb copy is limited to in-frame clones, with some not included. The sample yields 500,000 to 650,000 clones, roughly four fifths seen once. The sequencing sample was made of PBMCs. The receptors here all came from a woman in her forties in good health. Some clones in this sample may be carry-over from other donors' samples. Both conserved end residues are part of each CDR3. A D gene is named only where the DNA matches it firmly. Part of the rows lack a size; the others show once, few, many or a class for expanded clones.

size,V,D,J,CDR3,DNA
NA,TRBV2,TRBD1,TRBJ2-3,CASSDEGTGGRGF,TGTGCCAGCAGTGACGAGGGGACAGGGGGCAGAGGTTTT
NA,TRBV5-4,NA,TRBJ1-4,CASSNLDSATNEKLFF,TGTGCCAGCAGCAACTTGGACAGTGCAACTAATGAAAAACTGTTTTTT
NA,TRBV29-1,NA,TRBJ1-4,CSASLGGEEKLFF,TGCAGCGCCTCCCTGGGGGGGGAGGAAAAACTGTTTTTT
NA,TRBV7-2,NA,TRBJ2-2,CASSFSSLDGELFF,TGTGCCAGCAGCTTCTCTAGCTTAGACGGGGAGCTGTTTTTT
NA,TRBV5-1,NA,TRBJ1-1,CASSLEDSGTEAFF,TGCGCCAGCAGCTTGGAGGATTCAGGCACTGAAGCTTTCTTT
NA,TRBV10-3,TRBD1,TRBJ2-7,CAIANDRGMDEQYF,TGTGCCATCGCGAACGACAGGGGGATGGACGAGCAGTACTTC
NA,TRBV29-1,NA,TRBJ2-3,CSVEVGATTDTQYF,TGCAGCGTCGAAGTAGGGGCTACCACAGATACGCAGTATTTT
few,TRBV28,NA,TRBJ1-5,CASSLDSNQPQHF,TGTGCCAGCAGTTTAGATAGCAATCAGCCCCAGCATTTT
NA,TRBV7-9,TRBD2,TRBJ2-1,CASSYRSGTSYNEQFF,TGTGCCAGCAGCTACCGTAGCGGGACGTCCTACAATGAGCAGTTCTTC
few,TRBV15,NA,TRBJ2-7,CATSRDLGQGSYEQYF,TGTGCCACCAGCAGAGATTTGGGACAAGGATCATACGAGCAGTACTTC
NA,TRBV7-2,TRBD1,TRBJ1-2,CASSEGQGSYGYTF,TGTGCCAGCAGCGAGGGACAGGGCTCATATGGCTACACCTTC
NA,TRBV7-3,NA,TRBJ1-3,CASSLVGGTGNTIYF,TGTGCCAGCAGCTTAGTCGGGGGAACTGGAAACACCATATATTTT
NA,TRBV7-8,TRBD2,TRBJ2-7,CASIELGGTKREVYEQYF,TGTGCCAGCATCGAACTGGGGGGGACGAAGCGGGAGGTCTACGAGCAGTACTTC
few,TRBV5-1,NA,TRBJ2-7,CASSLGAGAAREQYF,TGCGCCAGCAGCTTGGGGGCAGGGGCCGCGCGAGAGCAGTACTTC
NA,TRBV2,TRBD1,TRBJ2-1,CASSVGRGLDEQFF,TGTGCCAGCAGTGTTGGCAGGGGGTTGGATGAGCAGTTCTTC
NA,TRBV19,NA,TRBJ2-7,CASSTGTKYEQYF,TGTGCCAGTAGTACCGGGACAAAGTACGAGCAGTACTTC
few,TRBV10-3,NA,TRBJ1-5,CAISEGFSNQPQHF,TGTGCCATCAGTGAGGGCTTTAGCAATCAGCCCCAGCATTTT
NA,TRBV4-1,TRBD2,TRBJ2-3,CASSRAGTTSTDTQYF,TGCGCCAGCAGCCGTGCCGGGACTACCAGCACAGATACGCAGTATTTT
NA,TRBV4-1,NA,TRBJ2-5,CASSQNQGTEGRETQYF,TGCGCCAGCAGCCAGAACCAGGGAACGGAGGGCCGGGAGACCCAGTACTTC
many,TRBV5-4,NA,TRBJ2-1,CASSPMGAYNEQFF,TGTGCCAGCAGCCCGATGGGGGCCTACAATGAGCAGTTCTTC
NA,TRBV5-1,TRBD2,TRBJ2-1,CASRTAGGPGNEQFF,TGCGCCAGCAGGACCGCGGGAGGGCCTGGTAATGAGCAGTTCTTC
NA,TRBV7-9,NA,TRBJ1-4,CASSLRTANEKLFF,TGTGCCAGCAGCTTAAGGACAGCGAATGAAAAACTGTTTTTT
few,TRBV18,TRBD2,TRBJ2-3,CASSPLGTSGSGDTQYF,TGTGCCAGCTCACCACTCGGGACTAGCGGGAGTGGAGATACGCAGTATTTT
NA,TRBV6-5,NA,TRBJ2-7,CASRGTESYEQYF,TGTGCCAGCCGGGGGACAGAGTCCTACGAGCAGTACTTC
NA,TRBV27,NA,TRBJ2-5,CASSLGRDSSGETQYF,TGTGCCAGCAGTTTGGGTCGAGACAGCTCCGGGGAGACCCAGTACTTC
NA,TRBV7-2,NA,TRBJ2-3,CASSDSGDLADTQYF,TGTGCCAGCAGCGATAGCGGAGACTTGGCAGATACGCAGTATTTT
NA,TRBV29-1,TRBD1,TRBJ2-3,CSVEDQAGGTDTQYF,TGCAGCGTTGAAGATCAGGCAGGGGGTACAGATACGCAGTATTTT
NA,TRBV27,TRBD2,TRBJ2-5,CARTPVASGPPETQYF,TGTGCCAGAACCCCCGTGGCTAGCGGCCCCCCGGAGACCCAGTACTTC
NA,TRBV9,TRBD2,TRBJ2-7,CASSVRAETSFYEQYF,TGTGCCAGCAGCGTCCGGGCTGAGACTAGCTTCTACGAGCAGTACTTC
NA,TRBV5-1,NA,TRBJ2-7,CASSPTGGSSYEQYF,TGCGCCAGCAGCCCCACTGGCGGGTCGTCCTACGAGCAGTACTTC
NA,TRBV4-1,TRBD1,TRBJ2-3,CASSPRQGKDTQYF,TGCGCCAGCAGCCCTCGACAGGGGAAAGATACGCAGTATTTT
few,TRBV29-1,TRBD1,TRBJ1-6,CSVLTGGDSPLHF,TGCAGCGTTCTGACAGGGGGTGATTCACCCCTCCACTTT
once,TRBV5-1,NA,TRBJ2-7,CASSLDQWYEQYF,TGCGCCAGCAGCTTGGACCAGTGGTACGAGCAGTACTTC
NA,TRBV6-6,NA,TRBJ1-1,CASSYVMNTEAFF,TGTGCCAGCAGTTACGTAATGAACACTGAAGCTTTCTTT
few,TRBV30,NA,TRBJ2-4,CAWSVTGAKNIQYF,TGTGCCTGGAGTGTAACCGGTGCCAAAAACATTCAGTACTTC
NA,TRBV7-2,NA,TRBJ2-7,CASSLAYNSYEQYF,TGTGCCAGCAGCTTAGCTTACAACTCCTACGAGCAGTACTTC
NA,TRBV18,NA,TRBJ2-3,CASSPPATTDTQYF,TGTGCCAGCTCACCACCGGCCACTACAGATACGCAGTATTTT
NA,TRBV5-1,TRBD1,TRBJ1-2,CASSLTTGRIDGYTF,TGCGCCAGCAGCTTGACGACAGGGCGGATCGATGGCTACACCTTC
NA,TRBV10-3,TRBD1,TRBJ1-2,CAIRPGQGQGYTF,TGTGCCATCAGACCGGGACAGGGCCAGGGCTACACCTTC
once,TRBV19,NA,TRBJ2-6,CASSVPGANVLTF,TGTGCCAGTAGTGTTCCTGGGGCCAACGTCCTGACTTTC
NA,TRBV4-1,NA,TRBJ1-1,CASSQSNSDEAFF,TGCGCCAGCAGCCAAAGTAATTCCGACGAAGCTTTCTTT
many,TRBV6-6,TRBD2,TRBJ2-7,CASSYTASGSSYEQYF,TGTGCCAGCAGTTACACGGCTAGCGGGAGCTCCTACGAGCAGTACTTC
NA,TRBV18,NA,TRBJ1-3,CASSVTVLTAGNTIYF,TGTGCCAGCTCAGTGACAGTACTAACCGCTGGAAACACCATATATTTT
NA,TRBV25-1,TRBD2,TRBJ2-1,CASSEFTSGGSYNEQFF,TGTGCCAGCAGTGAATTTACTAGCGGGGGTTCCTACAATGAGCAGTTCTTC
NA,TRBV18,NA,TRBJ2-2,CASSPRTDPNTGELFF,TGTGCCAGCTCACCACGGACGGACCCCAACACCGGGGAGCTGTTTTTT
many,TRBV2,NA,TRBJ2-2,CASRADMNTGELFF,TGTGCCAGCAGGGCCGACATGAACACCGGGGAGCTGTTTTTT
NA,TRBV4-2,NA,TRBJ1-2,CASSQDITGMASTPNYGYTF,TGTGCCAGCAGCCAAGATATAACTGGTATGGCGTCGACACCGAACTATGGCTACACCTTC
NA,TRBV10-2,TRBD2,TRBJ2-3,CAPRGLAADTQYF,TGCGCCCCCCGAGGACTAGCGGCCGATACGCAGTATTTT
NA,TRBV7-3,TRBD2,TRBJ2-7,CASSPGTSGSREQYF,TGTGCCAGCAGCCCCGGGACTAGCGGGAGTCGGGAGCAGTACTTC
NA,TRBV29-1,NA,TRBJ2-7,CSVEQLDPTSSSYEQYF,TGCAGCGTTGAGCAACTGGACCCAACGTCGAGCTCCTACGAGCAGTACTTC
NA,TRBV11-2,NA,TRBJ1-1,CASSQRTGTGNTEAFF,TGTGCCAGCAGCCAGCGGACCGGGACGGGGAACACTGAAGCTTTCTTT
NA,TRBV7-3,TRBD2,TRBJ2-1,CASSEGLAGVEQFF,TGTGCCAGCAGCGAGGGACTAGCGGGAGTTGAGCAGTTCTTC